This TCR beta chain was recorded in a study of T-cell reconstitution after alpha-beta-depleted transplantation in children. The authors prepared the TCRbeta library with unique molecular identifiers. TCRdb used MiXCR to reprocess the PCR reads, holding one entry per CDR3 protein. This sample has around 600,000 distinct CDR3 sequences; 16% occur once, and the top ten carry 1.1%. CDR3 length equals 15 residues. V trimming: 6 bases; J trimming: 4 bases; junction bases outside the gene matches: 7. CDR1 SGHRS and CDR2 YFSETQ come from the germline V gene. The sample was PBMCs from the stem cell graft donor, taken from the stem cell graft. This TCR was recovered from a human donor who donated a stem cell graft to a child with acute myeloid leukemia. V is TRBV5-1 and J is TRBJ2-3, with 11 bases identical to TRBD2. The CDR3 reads CASTISGGASDTQYF. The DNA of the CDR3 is TGCGCCAGCACGATTAGCGGGGGGGCCTCAGATACGCAGTATTTT.